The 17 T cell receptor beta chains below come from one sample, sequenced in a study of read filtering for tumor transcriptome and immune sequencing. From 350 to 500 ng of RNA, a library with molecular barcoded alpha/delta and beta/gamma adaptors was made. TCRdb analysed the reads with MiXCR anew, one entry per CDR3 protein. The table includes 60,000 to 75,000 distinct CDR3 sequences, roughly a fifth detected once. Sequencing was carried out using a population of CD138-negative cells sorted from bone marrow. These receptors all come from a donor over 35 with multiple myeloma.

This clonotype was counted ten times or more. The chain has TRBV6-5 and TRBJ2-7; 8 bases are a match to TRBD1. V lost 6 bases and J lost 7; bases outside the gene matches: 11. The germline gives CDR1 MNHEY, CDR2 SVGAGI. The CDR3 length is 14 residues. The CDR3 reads CASSPVRQGTEQYF. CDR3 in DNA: TGTGCCAGCAGCCCGGTCCGACAGGGGACGGAGCAGTACTTC.

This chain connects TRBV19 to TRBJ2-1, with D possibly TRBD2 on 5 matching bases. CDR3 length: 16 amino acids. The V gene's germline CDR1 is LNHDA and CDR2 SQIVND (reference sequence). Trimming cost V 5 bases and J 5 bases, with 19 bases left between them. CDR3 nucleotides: TGTGCCAGTAGTCCTGTGGGAGTCCCTGAAAACAATGAGCAGTTCTTC. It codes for CASSPVGVPENNEQFF. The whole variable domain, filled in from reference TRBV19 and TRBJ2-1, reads DGGITQSPKYLFRKEGQNVTLSCEQNLNHDAMYWYRQDPGQGLRLIYYSQIVNDFQKGDIAEGYSVSREKKESFPLTVTSAQKNPTAFYLCASSPVGVPENNEQFFGPGTRLTVL.

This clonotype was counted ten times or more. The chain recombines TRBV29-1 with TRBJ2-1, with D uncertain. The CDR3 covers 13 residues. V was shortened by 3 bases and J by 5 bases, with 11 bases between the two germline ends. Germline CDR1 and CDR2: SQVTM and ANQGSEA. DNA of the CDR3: TGCAGCGTTGATCTGACGGATGACAATGAGCAGTTCTTC. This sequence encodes CSVDLTDDNEQFF.

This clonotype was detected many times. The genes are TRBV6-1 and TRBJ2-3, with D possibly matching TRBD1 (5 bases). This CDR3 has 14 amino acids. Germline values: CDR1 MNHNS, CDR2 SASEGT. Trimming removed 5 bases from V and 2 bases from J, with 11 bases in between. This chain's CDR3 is CASSPADITDTQYF. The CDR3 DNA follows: TGTGCCAGCAGTCCTGCGGACATCACAGATACGCAGTATTTT.

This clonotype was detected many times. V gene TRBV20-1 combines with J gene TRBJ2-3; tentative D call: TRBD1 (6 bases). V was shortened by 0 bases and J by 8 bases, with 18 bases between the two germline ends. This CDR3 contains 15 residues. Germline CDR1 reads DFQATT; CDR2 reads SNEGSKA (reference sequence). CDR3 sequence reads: CSAREGRRGQGTQYF. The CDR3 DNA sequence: TGCAGTGCTAGAGAGGGGCGCAGGGGTCAGGGTACGCAGTATTTT.

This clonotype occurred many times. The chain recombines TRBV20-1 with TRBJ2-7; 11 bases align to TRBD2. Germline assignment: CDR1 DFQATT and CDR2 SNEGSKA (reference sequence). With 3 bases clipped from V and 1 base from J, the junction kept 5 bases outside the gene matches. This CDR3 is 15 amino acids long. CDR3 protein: CSARDGTSGSYEQYF. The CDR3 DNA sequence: TGCAGTGCTAGGGACGGGACTAGCGGATCCTACGAGCAGTACTTC.

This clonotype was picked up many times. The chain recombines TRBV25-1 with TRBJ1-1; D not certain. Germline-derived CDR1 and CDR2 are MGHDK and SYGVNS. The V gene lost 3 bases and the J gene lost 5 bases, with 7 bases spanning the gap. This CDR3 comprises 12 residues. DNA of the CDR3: TGTGCCAGCAGTGATCAGCGGACTGAAGCTTTCTTT. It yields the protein CASSDQRTEAFF.

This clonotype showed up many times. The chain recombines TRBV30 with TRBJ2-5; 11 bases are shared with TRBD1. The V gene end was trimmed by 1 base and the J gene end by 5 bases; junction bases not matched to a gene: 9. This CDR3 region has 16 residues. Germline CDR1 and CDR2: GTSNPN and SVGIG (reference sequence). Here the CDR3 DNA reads TGTGCCTGGAGTGCCCACCGGACAGGGGGCGGGGAGACCCAGTACTTC. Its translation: CAWSAHRTGGGETQYF.

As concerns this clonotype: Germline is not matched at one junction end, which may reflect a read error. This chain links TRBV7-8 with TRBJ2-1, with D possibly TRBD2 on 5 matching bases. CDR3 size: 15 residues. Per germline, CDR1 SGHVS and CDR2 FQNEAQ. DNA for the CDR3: TGTGCCAGCAGTCAAGTGGCTAGCTCCGACAATGAGCAGTTCTTC. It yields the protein CASSQVASSDNEQFF.

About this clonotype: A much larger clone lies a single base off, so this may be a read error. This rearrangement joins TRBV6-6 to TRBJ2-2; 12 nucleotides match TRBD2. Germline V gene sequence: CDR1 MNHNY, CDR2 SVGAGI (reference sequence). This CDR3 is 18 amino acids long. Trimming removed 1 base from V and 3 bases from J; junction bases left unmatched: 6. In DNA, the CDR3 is TGTGCCAGCAGTTACTACGGTCTAGCGGGGGGGGACACCGGGGAGCTGTTTTTT. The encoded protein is CASSYYGLAGGDTGELFF.

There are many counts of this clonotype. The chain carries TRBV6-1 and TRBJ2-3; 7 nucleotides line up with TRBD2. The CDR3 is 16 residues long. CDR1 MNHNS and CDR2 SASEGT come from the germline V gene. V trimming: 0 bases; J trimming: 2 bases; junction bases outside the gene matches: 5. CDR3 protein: CASSEAGGWFTDTQYF. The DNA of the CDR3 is TGTGCCAGCAGTGAAGCGGGAGGGTGGTTCACAGATACGCAGTATTTT.

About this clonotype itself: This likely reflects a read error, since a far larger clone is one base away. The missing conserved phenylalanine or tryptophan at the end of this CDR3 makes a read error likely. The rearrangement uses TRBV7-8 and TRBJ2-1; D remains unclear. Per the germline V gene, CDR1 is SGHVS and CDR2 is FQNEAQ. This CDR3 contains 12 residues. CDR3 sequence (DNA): TGTGCTAGCAGCCCGCCTGGCGGCGAGCAGTTCCTC. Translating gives CASSPPGGEQFL.

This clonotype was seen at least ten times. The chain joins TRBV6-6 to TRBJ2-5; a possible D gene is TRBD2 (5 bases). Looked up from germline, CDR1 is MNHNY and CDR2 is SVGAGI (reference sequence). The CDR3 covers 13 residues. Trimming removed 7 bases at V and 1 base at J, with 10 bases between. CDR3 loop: CASTLTTQETQYF. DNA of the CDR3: TGTGCCAGCACTCTGACTACCCAAGAGACCCAGTACTTC.

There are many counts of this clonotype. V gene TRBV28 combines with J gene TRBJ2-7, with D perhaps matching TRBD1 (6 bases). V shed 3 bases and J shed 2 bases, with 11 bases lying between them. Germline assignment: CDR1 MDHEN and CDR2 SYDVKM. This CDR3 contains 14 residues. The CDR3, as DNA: TGTGCCAGCAGTTTTGGGGACATAGCCTACGAGCAGTACTTC. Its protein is CASSFGDIAYEQYF.

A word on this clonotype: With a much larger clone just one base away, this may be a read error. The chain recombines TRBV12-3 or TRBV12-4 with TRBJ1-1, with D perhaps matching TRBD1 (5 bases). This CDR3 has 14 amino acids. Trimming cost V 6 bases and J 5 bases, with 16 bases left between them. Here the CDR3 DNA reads TGTGCCAGCAGCAGGACGGGGCGGAAAACTGAAGCTTTCTTT. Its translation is CASSRTGRKTEAFF.

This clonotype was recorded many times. The CDR3 sequence: CASSLTLGLGEAFF. The CDR3 region has the DNA TGTGCCAGCAGCTTGACATTAGGGCTTGGTGAAGCTTTCTTT. The chain uses TRBV7-2 and TRBJ1-1; D call uncertain. The CDR3 consists of 14 residues. Germline loops: CDR1 SGHTA, CDR2 FQGNSA. V was pared by 3 bases and J by 7 bases, with 15 bases between.

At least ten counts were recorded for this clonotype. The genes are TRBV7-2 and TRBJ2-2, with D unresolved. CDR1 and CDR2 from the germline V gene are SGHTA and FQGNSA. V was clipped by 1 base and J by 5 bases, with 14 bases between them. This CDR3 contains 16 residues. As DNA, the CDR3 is TGTGCCAGCAGCTTAGATCCGGGCCCCCGGACCGGGGAGCTGTTTTTT. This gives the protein CASSLDPGPRTGELFF.